The rows below give T cell receptor beta chains drawn from one sample of a study of blood T cell repertoires in COVID-19. Generated by immunoSEQ multiplex PCR, the TCRdb table keeps only in-frame clones and is missing some. Here the sample spans 450,000 or so clones, 89% being singletons. Sequencing was done on a sample of peripheral blood. The origin of the receptors is a man aged 18 to 29 with COVID-19, enrolled during active disease. Each CDR3 is given with its conserved first and last residue. D genes are given only for firm matches. Size is omitted from some rows. Given values are once, few, many or a class for expanded clones.

>TRBJ2-1|.|.|TRBV21-1
CATSTGTSYNEQFF
TGTGCCACCTCGACAGGGACCTCCTACAATGAGCAGTTCTTC
>TRBJ2-7|.|TRBD2|TRBV18
CASSPIIASGITYEQYF
TGTGCCAGCTCACCAATTATAGCTAGCGGGATAACCTACGAGCAGTACTTC
>TRBJ2-7|.|.|TRBV5-1
CASSPWGRVEQYF
TGCGCCAGCAGCCCTTGGGGGCGGGTCGAGCAGTACTTC
>TRBJ2-7|.|TRBD1|TRBV7-8
CASSLTGVPYEQYF
TGTGCCAGCAGCTTGACAGGGGTCCCCTACGAGCAGTACTTC
>TRBJ2-7|.|TRBD1|TRBV29-1
CSGGQDDEQYF
TGCAGCGGGGGACAGGACGACGAGCAGTACTTC
>TRBJ1-1|.|.|TRBV11-2
CASSQWDRTVTEAFF
TGTGCCAGCAGCCAATGGGACCGGACAGTCACTGAAGCTTTCTTT
>TRBJ2-2|.|TRBD2|TRBV19
CASSKVLAGAAGELFF
TGTGCCAGTAGTAAGGTCCTAGCGGGAGCCGCCGGGGAGCTGTTTTTT
>TRBJ2-3|.|.|TRBV9
CASSAPRGGSTDTQYF
TGTGCCAGCAGCGCCCCCAGGGGCGGTAGCACAGATACGCAGTATTTT
>TRBJ2-7|.|TRBD1|TRBV7-2
CASSFDRVVNEQYF
TGTGCCAGCAGCTTCGACAGGGTGGTCAACGAGCAGTACTTC
>TRBJ1-2|.|.|TRBV6-5
CASSTGGNGYTF
TGTGCCAGCAGCACGGGGGGAAATGGCTACACCTTC
>TRBJ1-3|.|.|TRBV12-5
CASGLVSVDTIYF
TGTGCTAGTGGTTTGGTGTCGGTGGACACCATATATTTT
>TRBJ1-5|.|.|TRBV18
CASSPLGGSNQPQHF
TGTGCCAGCTCACCACTGGGCGGGAGCAATCAGCCCCAGCATTTT
>TRBJ1-1|few|.|TRBV30
CAWSTGIMNTEAFF
TGTGCCTGGAGTACAGGAATCATGAACACTGAAGCTTTCTTT
>TRBJ2-7|.|TRBD1|TRBV27
CASSPGQGYVGQYF
TGTGCCAGCAGTCCGGGACAGGGGTACGTCGGGCAGTACTTC
>TRBJ2-7|once|.|TRBV11-2
CASSLGQVYYIPEQYF
TGTGCCAGCAGCTTAGGTCAGGTTTATTATATTCCTGAGCAGTACTTC
>TRBJ1-5|.|.|TRBV7-9
CASSFGRESGNQPQHF
TGTGCCAGCAGCTTCGGGAGGGAGAGTGGCAATCAGCCCCAGCATTTT
>TRBJ2-5|.|TRBD2|TRBV3-1/TRBV3-2
CASSQDVIAGVQETQYF
TGTGCCAGCAGCCAAGATGTAATAGCGGGAGTTCAAGAGACCCAGTACTTC
>TRBJ2-1|.|.|TRBV14
CASSLRRGDSYNEQFF
TGTGCCAGCAGCCTAAGGCGGGGAGATTCCTACAATGAGCAGTTCTTC
>TRBJ1-3|few|.|TRBV19
CASSMRAGNTIYF
TGTGCCAGTAGTATGAGGGCTGGAAACACCATATATTTT
>TRBJ2-7|.|.|TRBV3-1/TRBV3-2
CASSQDPRWEQYF
TGTGCCAGCAGCCAAGACCCTCGGTGGGAGCAGTACTTC
>TRBJ1-1|.|.|TRBV6-5
CASISTGRGGEAFF
TGTGCCAGCATTTCAACAGGGAGAGGCGGTGAAGCTTTCTTT
>TRBJ2-1|.|TRBD1|TRBV11-2
CASSPKDRGRYNEQFF
TGTGCCAGCAGCCCAAAGGACAGGGGGCGCTACAATGAGCAGTTCTTC
>TRBJ2-1|once|.|TRBV24-1
CATSDLSQGKNNEQFF
TGTGCCACCAGTGATTTAAGCCAGGGGAAAAACAATGAGCAGTTCTTC
>TRBJ2-2|.|.|TRBV6-5
CASRTGSGSAGELFF
TGTGCCAGCAGGACAGGCTCAGGAAGCGCCGGGGAGCTGTTTTTT
>TRBJ1-2|.|TRBD1|TRBV5-5
CASEGTGIYGYTF
TGTGCCAGCGAAGGGACAGGGATCTATGGCTACACCTTC
>TRBJ1-5|.|TRBD1|TRBV24-1
CATSAGQSNQPQHF
TGTGCCACCAGTGCGGGACAGAGCAATCAGCCCCAGCATTTT
>TRBJ2-5|.|TRBD2|TRBV24-1
CATSDYGTSGRGETQYF
TGTGCCACCAGTGACTATGGGACTAGCGGGAGGGGAGAGACCCAGTACTTC
>TRBJ1-6|.|.|TRBV7-8
CASRATGSDNSPLHF
TGTGCCAGCAGGGCAACAGGATCCGATAATTCACCCCTCCACTTT
>TRBJ2-7|.|.|TRBV5-8
CASSYAGTAGGLYEQYF
TGTGCCAGCAGCTACGCGGGGACAGCAGGCGGTCTCTACGAGCAGTACTTC
>TRBJ2-3|few|TRBD2|TRBV4-1
CASSQPGLAGVDTDTQYF
TGCGCCAGCAGCCAACCCGGACTAGCGGGAGTAGACACAGATACGCAGTATTTT
>TRBJ2-3|.|.|TRBV5-5
CASSLEVLGGVSGTQYF
TGTGCCAGCAGCTTGGAGGTGCTAGGGGGGGTATCTGGTACGCAGTATTTT
>TRBJ2-1|.|TRBD2|TRBV30
CACSKGTSSNEQFF
TGTGCCTGTTCCAAAGGGACTAGCTCCAATGAGCAGTTCTTC
>TRBJ1-3|.|.|TRBV28
CASSLDRSGNTIYF
TGTGCCAGCAGTTTAGACAGGTCTGGAAACACCATATATTTT
>TRBJ2-5|.|TRBD2|TRBV14
CASSQGRTSGQETQYF
TGTGCCAGCAGCCAAGGGAGGACTAGCGGACAAGAGACCCAGTACTTC
>TRBJ2-5|once|TRBD2|TRBV4-2
CASSQRGGEGETQYF
TGTGCCAGCAGCCAACGGGGGGGAGAGGGAGAGACCCAGTACTTC
>TRBJ1-6|.|.|TRBV28
CASSLTEYNSPLHF
TGTGCCAGCAGTTTAACAGAATATAATTCACCCCTCCACTTT
>TRBJ1-1|.|TRBD1|TRBV5-1
CASQSNRGLTEAFF
TGCGCCAGCCAATCCAACAGGGGGCTCACTGAAGCTTTCTTT
>TRBJ1-5|once|TRBD1|TRBV16
CASSRGQGSNQPQHF
TGTGCCAGCAGCCGTGGACAGGGTAGCAATCAGCCCCAGCATTTT
>TRBJ2-7|.|.|TRBV10-1
CASSDGGGSSYEQYF
TGCGCCAGCAGTGATGGGGGCGGAAGCTCCTACGAGCAGTACTTC
>TRBJ1-2|once|.|TRBV5-6
CASSLAKGFYTF
TGTGCCAGCAGCTTGGCAAAGGGGTTCTACACCTTC
>TRBJ2-1|.|TRBD2|TRBV5-1
CASSLVLAGGYGDEQFF
TGCGCCAGCAGCTTGGTACTAGCGGGAGGATATGGGGATGAGCAGTTCTTC